This T cell receptor beta chain was found in a study of T cell changes during pregnancy in multiple sclerosis. V was cut by 1 base and J by 5 bases, with 8 bases left in between. Germline V gene sequence: CDR1 MNHEY, CDR2 SMNVEV (reference sequence). This CDR3 has 13 residues. Produced via immunoSEQ multiplex PCR; TCRdb's table is partial and in-frame only. This sample has 30,000 to 45,000 clones, with roughly 89% found just once. The chain links TRBV27 to TRBJ1-1; D remains ambiguous. The sequencing used CD4+ T cells from peripheral blood mononuclear cells, collected in the second trimester of pregnancy. The receptor was derived from a female donor in good health, enrolled as a control in a pregnancy study. Here the CDR3 reads CASSLFGETEAFF. In DNA, the CDR3 is TGTGCCAGCAGTTTATTCGGGGAAACTGAAGCTTTCTTT.